This T cell receptor (beta chain) was found in a study of vaccination effects on CD4 cells after COVID-19 (dated by TCRdb to between 2022 and 2023). Some background on the complete study: The ViraFEST assay stimulated PBMC with viral peptide pools and then used TCR sequencing to identify antigen-specific CD4+ T cell clonotypes by expansion. Under 2.5 million PBMC per well were cultured with 10 ug/ml peptides in IMDM containing approximately 4.6% human AB serum, around 10 IU/ml IL-2 and gentamicin. Altogether, 10 COVID-19 convalescent patients and 4 SARS-CoV-2-naive healthy vaccine recipients made up the full study. Cultures from other donors in the study were sequenced using the Oncomine TCR Beta short-read assay on an Illumina iSeq 100. Participants received two doses of either the BNT162b2 or the mRNA-1273 mRNA SARS-CoV-2 vaccine. SARS-CoV-2 spike-specific CD4+ TCR repertoires from before and after mRNA vaccination were compared in COVID-19 convalescent patients and in infection-naive vaccine recipients.

The CDR3 covers 13 residues, taking in both the cysteine and the phenylalanine. CDR3 DNA is the only sequence kept; it has 39 bases, read in frame from the first base. V is clipped by 6 bases and J by 0 bases, and the sequence between their germline boundaries is 6 bases long. Looking up the germline V gene yields CDR1 MNHEY and CDR2 SVGAGI. After less than eleven days of culture, CD4+ T cells were isolated with the EasySep CD4+ T cell isolation kit. The absence of prior SARS-CoV-2 infection in healthy vaccine recipients was confirmed by negative nucleocapsid antibodies before and after vaccination. On days 3 and 7, half of the culture medium was replaced with fresh IL-2-containing medium. Unless noted otherwise, every peptide stimulation condition was grown in triplicate wells. PBMC were separated from whole blood using Ficoll-Paque Plus gradient centrifugation and were then either cryopreserved at -140C or used fresh. Genomic DNA was extracted from cultured CD4+ T cells with the QIAamp micro DNA kit.

What the study reported, not specific to this receptor: In healthy vaccine recipients, vaccine-induced clones were almost all SARS-CoV-2 mono-reactive, with only 1 of 255 cross-reactive with common cold coronaviruses. Limitations of the study were the small number of convalescent patients and the absence of early post-infection timepoints. Both infection-induced and vaccine-induced clones contracted markedly at late post-vaccination timepoints, which is consistent with waning T cell responses.

A note on this clone: Its target antigen remains unknown. Per-base qualities were not stored, and no clone one base away is much larger.

The library was produced with the immunoSEQ multiplex PCR assay. DNA from the CD4+ T cells that had been cultured and isolated underwent TCR beta CDR3 sequencing. As for how the authors treated the data: Non-productive TCR sequences were removed, reads were trimmed to the CDR3 region, and CDR3s of at least 7 amino acids were retained. Antigen-specific clonotypes were identified with the MANAFEST web app by comparing expansion in peptide wells against reference cultures. To count as positive, a clone had to show expansion at FDR<0.05 compared with the reference and with all other wells, an odds ratio above 5, and a frequency above 0.1% in two replicate wells. A clonotype was called cross-reactive if it was significantly expanded both in SARS-CoV-2 spike wells and in at least one common cold coronavirus spike condition. Levenshtein distance calculated with the stringdist R package was used to assess CDR3 similarity, and unrooted trees were constructed with ape in R 3.6.1. Imported from immuneACCESS, the table was reduced by TCRdb to in-frame sequences with V and J called. These copies leave out some clones; in studies compared against another copy, an unresolved V gene accounts for under half, and the cause of the remainder is not known. The DNA gave D and trimming, while V, J and clone size come from that table. The sample has around 60,000 clones on record, approximately 80% of them singletons. The ten most abundant clones make up under 3.5% of the sample.

The receptor chain draws on TRBV6-5 and TRBJ1-5, with the identity of the D gene unclear. Material: CD4+ T cells from PBMCs cultured without peptide, obtained before COVID-19 vaccination. This TCR was sampled from a human donor who received a COVID-19 vaccine. The nucleotide sequence reads TGTGCCAGCAGAGCCTATAGCAATCAGCCCCAGCATTTT. Its coded protein is CASRAYSNQPQHF.